This T cell receptor (beta chain) was sequenced for a study of blood T cell repertoires in COVID-19 (dated by TCRdb to 2018 to 2021). General notes on the study: Samples covering the acute and convalescent phases of COVID-19 were provided by collaborators in the United States, Italy and Spain. The prospective study material was composed of cDNA or gDNA derived from T cells, B-cell-depleted T cells, or PBMCs. Where available, HLA class I and class II types were obtained from metadata supplied by the sample provider rather than from assay-based typing. The samples were drawn from two sources: the first 160 participants of the ongoing ImmuneRACE study, and 1,254 subjects contributed by 6 global collaborators. The repertoires were released in a freely available public database meant as a resource for research on the immune response to SARS-CoV-2. Subjects who had been exposed to COVID-19, were actively infected with it, or had recovered from it provided the deeply sampled blood TCRbeta repertoires that made up the dataset. A de-identified subject ID, COVID-19 status, age in years and sex were almost always included in the sample metadata.

This clone appeared a single time. Its antigen target is currently unknown. Per-base quality was not reported, and no clone a single base away is much larger than it. General conclusions and limits of the study: How much clinical and demographic metadata was included differed by source and by participant, and the metadata was provided uncurated.

There are 13 amino acids in the CDR3, from cysteine to phenylalanine inclusive. The sequence is cut down to CDR3 DNA, 39 bases in frame from base 1. The V end loses 3 bases and the J end loses 6 bases, and a stretch of 8 bases separates them. TCRbeta CDR3 regions were amplified from genomic DNA using the immunoSEQ Assay, a bias-controlled multiplex PCR. Under the source paper's analysis protocol: Nucleated cell counts per sample were estimated from amplification of reference gene primers within the assay. To quantify the absolute abundance of each unique TCRbeta CDR3 rearrangement, sequence reads were collapsed and filtered. For each sample, productive Simpson clonality was calculated as the square root of Simpson's diversity index across productive rearrangements. This immuneACCESS table, as held by TCRdb, lists in-frame sequences with V and J called but not all clones. Of the missing ones, under half trace to an unresolved V gene in checked studies; the others have no known cause. V and J calls and clone size come straight from that table; D and trimming were deduced from the DNA. Within this sample are about 150,000 clones, with about nine tenths of them counted one time only. The ten top clones hold around 4.6% of the sample.

Collaborating institutions collected whole blood in K2EDTA tubes following their own protocols. For TCRbeta analysis, collaborators shipped samples in one of three forms: frozen whole blood, isolated PBMCs, or DNA extracted from either of those sample types. The sequence was collected from a woman aged 60-70 years with active or convalescent COVID-19. Sequenced material: peripheral blood. This chain joins TRBV12-3 or TRBV12-4 to TRBJ1-4; the D gene is not confidently resolved. Read as DNA, the sequence is TGTGCCAGCAGTTTCGCGGCAGATGAAAAACTGTTTTTT. It translates to CASSFAADEKLFF.